This is a list of T cell receptor beta chains from one sample in a study of early T cells in non-severe SARS-CoV-2 infection. TCRdb recomputed calls from the 5' RACE reads with MiXCR, one row per CDR3 protein. The table shows 70,000 to 95,000 distinct CDR3 sequences, with about 11% occurring only once. Sequenced sample: whole blood. All receptors come from an adult who was a healthcare worker with PCR-confirmed SARS-CoV-2 infection or an uninfected control (not recorded which). The CDR3 runs from the conserved cysteine through the conserved F or W. A D gene is named only where the DNA matches it firmly. Clone size is shown for a subset of rows, as once, few, many or a class of expanded clone.

abundance: many; j_gene: TRBJ2-2; v_gene: TRBV25-1; d_gene: -; CDR3nt: TGTGCCAGCAGTACGCTCCGCACCGGGGAGCTGTTTTTT; CDR3aa: CASSTLRTGELFF
abundance: -; j_gene: TRBJ2-3; v_gene: TRBV5-1; d_gene: -; CDR3nt: TGCGCCAGCAGCTTTCCAGGTTCAAGGGAAGATACGCAGTATTTT; CDR3aa: CASSFPGSREDTQYF
abundance: many; j_gene: TRBJ2-3; v_gene: TRBV4-2; d_gene: -; CDR3nt: TGTGCCAGCAGCCAAGATTTGGGGCTATCTTCGTCGTACACAGATACGCAGTATTTT; CDR3aa: CASSQDLGLSSSYTDTQYF
abundance: -; j_gene: TRBJ2-3; v_gene: TRBV4-1; d_gene: -; CDR3nt: TGCGCCAGCAGCCAAGATTCGACAGTTAGGGTAGATACGCAGTATTTT; CDR3aa: CASSQDSTVRVDTQYF
abundance: many; j_gene: TRBJ2-3; v_gene: TRBV2; d_gene: TRBD2; CDR3nt: TGTGCCAGCAGTGAGGGCGAACGGGGGGATCTGGATACGCAGTATTTT; CDR3aa: CASSEGERGDLDTQYF
abundance: many; j_gene: TRBJ2-2; v_gene: TRBV12-3/TRBV12-4; d_gene: -; CDR3nt: TGTGCCAGCAGCCTAACCCGACGTAACACCGGGGAGCTGTTTTTT; CDR3aa: CASSLTRRNTGELFF
abundance: few; j_gene: TRBJ2-3; v_gene: TRBV4-1; d_gene: -; CDR3nt: TGCGCCAGCAGCCAAGGCTTTGTGGGCACAGATACGCAGTATTTT; CDR3aa: CASSQGFVGTDTQYF
abundance: -; j_gene: TRBJ1-5; v_gene: TRBV7-9; d_gene: TRBD1; CDR3nt: TGTGCCAGCAGATCACAGGGGAATCAGCCCCAGCATTTT; CDR3aa: CASRSQGNQPQHF
abundance: -; j_gene: TRBJ2-7; v_gene: TRBV5-1; d_gene: -; CDR3nt: TGCGCCAGCAGCTTGGTTGGAGACTACGAGCAGTACTTC; CDR3aa: CASSLVGDYEQYF
abundance: once; j_gene: TRBJ2-6; v_gene: TRBV5-4; d_gene: TRBD1; CDR3nt: TGTGCCAGCAGCTCGGGACAGCGGCAGGGGGCCAACGTCCTGACTTTC; CDR3aa: CASSSGQRQGANVLTF
abundance: -; j_gene: TRBJ1-1; v_gene: TRBV7-9; d_gene: -; CDR3nt: TGTGCCAGCAGCTTAGTAAGGGGCACCACTGAAGCTTTCTTT; CDR3aa: CASSLVRGTTEAFF
abundance: few; j_gene: TRBJ1-2; v_gene: TRBV29-1; d_gene: TRBD1; CDR3nt: TGCAGCGTTCCCAGACAGGGAGGTTATGGCTACACCTTC; CDR3aa: CSVPRQGGYGYTF
abundance: -; j_gene: TRBJ1-3; v_gene: TRBV12-3/TRBV12-4; d_gene: -; CDR3nt: TGTGCCAGCAGGGCCTCCTCTGGAAACACCATATATTTT; CDR3aa: CASRASSGNTIYF
abundance: many; j_gene: TRBJ1-2; v_gene: TRBV9; d_gene: -; CDR3nt: TGTGCCAGCAGCCCGGACGGGGACTATGGCTACACCTTC; CDR3aa: CASSPDGDYGYTF
abundance: many; j_gene: TRBJ2-7; v_gene: TRBV6-5; d_gene: -; CDR3nt: TGTGCCAGCAGTTACTCCACTAGTCGCGAGCAGTACTTC; CDR3aa: CASSYSTSREQYF
abundance: many; j_gene: TRBJ1-6; v_gene: TRBV6-1; d_gene: -; CDR3nt: TGTGCCAGCAGTGAAGCGGTCGGGGGGCCTTTGAGCTCCTATAATTCACCCCTCCACTTT; CDR3aa: CASSEAVGGPLSSYNSPLHF
abundance: -; j_gene: TRBJ2-5; v_gene: TRBV7-6; d_gene: TRBD1; CDR3nt: TGTGCCAGCAGCTTAGCGACAGGGGGAGAGACCCAGTACTTC; CDR3aa: CASSLATGGETQYF
abundance: few; j_gene: TRBJ1-2; v_gene: TRBV7-9; d_gene: -; CDR3nt: TGTGCCAGCAGCTTAGGAGAAGACAGGCAGTACGGCTACACCTTC; CDR3aa: CASSLGEDRQYGYTF
abundance: -; j_gene: TRBJ2-5; v_gene: TRBV11-2; d_gene: -; CDR3nt: TGTGCCAGCAGCTCCTTAGAGACCCAGTACTTC; CDR3aa: CASSSLETQYF
abundance: few; j_gene: TRBJ2-7; v_gene: TRBV9; d_gene: -; CDR3nt: TGTGCCAGCAGCCCCGGTGGCAGCCGGTCGTCCGAGCAGTACTTC; CDR3aa: CASSPGGSRSSEQYF
abundance: few; j_gene: TRBJ1-5; v_gene: TRBV12-5; d_gene: TRBD1; CDR3nt: TGTGCTAGTGGTTTGGACAGGGGAATCGGCAATCAGCCCCAGCATTTT; CDR3aa: CASGLDRGIGNQPQHF
abundance: few; j_gene: TRBJ2-3; v_gene: TRBV7-9; d_gene: -; CDR3nt: TGTGCCAGCAGCTTCAGGACCGGCTACACAGATACGCAGTATTTT; CDR3aa: CASSFRTGYTDTQYF
abundance: many; j_gene: TRBJ1-2; v_gene: TRBV13; d_gene: TRBD1; CDR3nt: TGTGCCAGCAGCTCGGACAGGGGCTCTTATGGCTACACCTTC; CDR3aa: CASSSDRGSYGYTF
abundance: many; j_gene: TRBJ2-1; v_gene: TRBV7-9; d_gene: TRBD2; CDR3nt: TGTGCCAGCAGCCCCGGGACTAGCCTAAATGAGCAGTTCTTC; CDR3aa: CASSPGTSLNEQFF
abundance: -; j_gene: TRBJ1-2; v_gene: TRBV2; d_gene: -; CDR3nt: TGTGCCAGCAGAGAAGGGACTCCAGTTCGGACCTTC; CDR3aa: CASREGTPVRTF
abundance: many; j_gene: TRBJ1-2; v_gene: TRBV12-5; d_gene: -; CDR3nt: TGTGCTAGTGGTTTGGGCGGACAGCTTAACTATGGCTACACCTTC; CDR3aa: CASGLGGQLNYGYTF
abundance: -; j_gene: TRBJ1-1; v_gene: TRBV7-8; d_gene: TRBD1; CDR3nt: TGTGCCAGCAGCTTAGTGGGGACAGGGGTTCTAGGGTCGGGCACTGAAGCTTTCTTT; CDR3aa: CASSLVGTGVLGSGTEAFF
abundance: many; j_gene: TRBJ2-5; v_gene: TRBV11-2; d_gene: TRBD1; CDR3nt: TGTGCCAGCAGCCTAGGGGGTAACAGGGGGCGTGAGACCCAGTACTTC; CDR3aa: CASSLGGNRGRETQYF
abundance: many; j_gene: TRBJ1-1; v_gene: TRBV20-1; d_gene: TRBD1; CDR3nt: TGCAGTGCTAGAGCAGGGGGCACTGAAGCTTTCTTT; CDR3aa: CSARAGGTEAFF
abundance: -; j_gene: TRBJ2-7; v_gene: TRBV10-3; d_gene: TRBD1; CDR3nt: TGTGCCATCAGTGAACCGACAGGGGCTGCCTACGAGCAGTACTTC; CDR3aa: CAISEPTGAAYEQYF
abundance: many; j_gene: TRBJ2-7; v_gene: TRBV2; d_gene: TRBD2; CDR3nt: TGTGCCAGCAGTGGACTAGCGAATTCCTACGAGCAGTACTTC; CDR3aa: CASSGLANSYEQYF
abundance: -; j_gene: TRBJ2-6; v_gene: TRBV29-1; d_gene: -; CDR3nt: TGCAGCGTCCATACTGGGGCCAACGTCCTGACTTTC; CDR3aa: CSVHTGANVLTF
abundance: many; j_gene: TRBJ2-7; v_gene: TRBV28; d_gene: -; CDR3nt: TGTGCCAGCAGTTTATCCTTGGACAGATCCTCCTACGAGCAGTACTTC; CDR3aa: CASSLSLDRSSYEQYF
abundance: few; j_gene: TRBJ1-1; v_gene: TRBV9; d_gene: -; CDR3nt: TGTGCCAGCAGCGTCGAAGATGGAACTGAAGCTTTCTTT; CDR3aa: CASSVEDGTEAFF
abundance: -; j_gene: TRBJ2-3; v_gene: TRBV10-2; d_gene: -; CDR3nt: TGCGCCAGCAGCGTGGGACGGGTGGATACGCAGTATTTT; CDR3aa: CASSVGRVDTQYF
abundance: few; j_gene: TRBJ1-3; v_gene: TRBV30; d_gene: TRBD1; CDR3nt: TGTGCCTGGAGTCCTGAGGGGGCGCGGGGAAACACCATATATTTT; CDR3aa: CAWSPEGARGNTIYF
abundance: few; j_gene: TRBJ2-5; v_gene: TRBV7-9; d_gene: -; CDR3nt: TGTGCCAGCAGCCCCAAGGTCGGGACCCAGTACTTC; CDR3aa: CASSPKVGTQYF
abundance: few; j_gene: TRBJ2-1; v_gene: TRBV4-3; d_gene: -; CDR3nt: TGCGCCAGCAGCCAAGAAGGCGGAAATGAGCAGTTCTTC; CDR3aa: CASSQEGGNEQFF
abundance: once; j_gene: TRBJ1-1; v_gene: TRBV12-3/TRBV12-4; d_gene: -; CDR3nt: TGTGCCAGCAGCTTTCAACAGGGTGAAGCTTTCTTT; CDR3aa: CASSFQQGEAFF
abundance: many; j_gene: TRBJ2-2; v_gene: TRBV4-3; d_gene: -; CDR3nt: TGCGCCAGCAGCCCCGAGACTGAGTACGGGGAGCTGTTTTTT; CDR3aa: CASSPETEYGELFF